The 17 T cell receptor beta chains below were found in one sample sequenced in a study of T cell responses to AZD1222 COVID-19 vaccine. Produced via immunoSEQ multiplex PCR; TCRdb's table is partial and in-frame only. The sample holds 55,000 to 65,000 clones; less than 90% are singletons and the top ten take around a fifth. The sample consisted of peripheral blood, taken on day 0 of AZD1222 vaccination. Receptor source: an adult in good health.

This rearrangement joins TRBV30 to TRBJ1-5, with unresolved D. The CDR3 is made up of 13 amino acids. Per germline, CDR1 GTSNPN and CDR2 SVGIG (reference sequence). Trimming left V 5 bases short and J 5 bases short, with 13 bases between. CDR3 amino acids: CAWGPGADQPQHF. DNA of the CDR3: TGTGCCTGGGGTCCGGGAGCCGATCAGCCCCAGCATTTT.

This chain's CDR3 is CSGEKQGYSEAFF. CDR3 DNA sequence: TGCAGCGGAGAGAAACAGGGATATTCTGAAGCTTTCTTT. This chain links TRBV29-1 with TRBJ1-1; D perhaps matches TRBD1 (6 bases). This CDR3 is built from 13 residues. Germline-derived CDR1 and CDR2 are SQVTM and ANQGSEA. V was trimmed by 7 bases and J by 6 bases, leaving 18 bases between them.

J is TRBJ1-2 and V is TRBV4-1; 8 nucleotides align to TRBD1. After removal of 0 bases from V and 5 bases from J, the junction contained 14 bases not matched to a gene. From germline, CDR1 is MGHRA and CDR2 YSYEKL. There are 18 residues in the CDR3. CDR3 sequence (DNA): TGCGCCAGCAGCCAAGAAGGGGCAGGGGGCACGGCGGGGTATGGCTACACCTTC. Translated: CASSQEGAGGTAGYGYTF.

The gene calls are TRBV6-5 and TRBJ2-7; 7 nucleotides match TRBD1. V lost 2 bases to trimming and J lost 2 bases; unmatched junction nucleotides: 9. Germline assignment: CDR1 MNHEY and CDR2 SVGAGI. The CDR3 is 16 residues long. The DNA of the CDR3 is TGTGCCAGCAGTTACGTAGCAGGGGGTCCGACCTACGAGCAGTACTTC. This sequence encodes CASSYVAGGPTYEQYF.

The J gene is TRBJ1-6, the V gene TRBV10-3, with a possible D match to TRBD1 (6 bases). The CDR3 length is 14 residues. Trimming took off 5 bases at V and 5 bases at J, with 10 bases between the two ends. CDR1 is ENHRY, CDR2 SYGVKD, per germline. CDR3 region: CAISQGLDNSPLHF. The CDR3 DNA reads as TGTGCCATCAGTCAGGGGCTTGATAATTCACCCCTCCACTTT.

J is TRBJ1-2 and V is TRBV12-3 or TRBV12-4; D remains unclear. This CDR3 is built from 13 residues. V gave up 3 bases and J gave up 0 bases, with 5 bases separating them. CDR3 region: CASSLGANYGYTF. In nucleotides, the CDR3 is TGTGCCAGCAGTTTGGGCGCTAACTATGGCTACACCTTC.

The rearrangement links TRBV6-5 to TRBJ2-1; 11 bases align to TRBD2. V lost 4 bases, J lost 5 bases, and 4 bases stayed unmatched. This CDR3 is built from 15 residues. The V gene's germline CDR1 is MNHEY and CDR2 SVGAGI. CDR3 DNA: TGTGCCAGCAGTTCCGGGACTAGCGGTGACAATGAGCAGTTCTTC. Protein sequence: CASSSGTSGDNEQFF.

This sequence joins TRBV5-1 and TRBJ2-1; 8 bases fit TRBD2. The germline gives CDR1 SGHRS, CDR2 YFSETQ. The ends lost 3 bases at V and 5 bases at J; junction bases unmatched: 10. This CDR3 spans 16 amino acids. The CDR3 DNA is TGCGCCAGCAGCTCGGGCAGCGGGGGCTTCCACAATGAGCAGTTCTTC. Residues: CASSSGSGGFHNEQFF.

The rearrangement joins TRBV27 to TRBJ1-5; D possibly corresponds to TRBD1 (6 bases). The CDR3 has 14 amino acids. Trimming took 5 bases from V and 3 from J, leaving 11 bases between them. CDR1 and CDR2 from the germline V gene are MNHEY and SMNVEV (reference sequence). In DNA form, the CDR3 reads TGTGCCAGCAGTCACCGGGACACCAATCAGCCCCAGCATTTT. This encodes CASSHRDTNQPQHF.

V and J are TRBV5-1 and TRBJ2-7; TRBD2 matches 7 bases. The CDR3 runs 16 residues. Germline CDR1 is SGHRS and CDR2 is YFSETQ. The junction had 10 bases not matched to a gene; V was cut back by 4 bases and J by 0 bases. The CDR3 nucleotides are TGCGCCAGCAGCGTCATCGGGGGGACCAGCTCCTACGAGCAGTACTTC. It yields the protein CASSVIGGTSSYEQYF.

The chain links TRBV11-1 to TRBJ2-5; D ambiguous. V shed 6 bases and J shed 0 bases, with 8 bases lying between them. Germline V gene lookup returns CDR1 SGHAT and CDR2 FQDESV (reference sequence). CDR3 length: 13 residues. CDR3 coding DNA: TGTGCCAGCAGTTCAGACAACCAAGAGACCCAGTACTTC. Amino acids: CASSSDNQETQYF.

CDR3 region: CASSVGWRSCTF. CDR3 bases: TGTGCCAGCAGTGTAGGATGGAGAAGCTGCACCTTC. The rearrangement uses TRBV28 and TRBJ1-2; D gene unclear. This CDR3 has 12 amino acids. Germline loops: CDR1 MDHEN, CDR2 SYDVKM. Trimming took 5 bases from V and 13 from J, leaving 17 bases between them.

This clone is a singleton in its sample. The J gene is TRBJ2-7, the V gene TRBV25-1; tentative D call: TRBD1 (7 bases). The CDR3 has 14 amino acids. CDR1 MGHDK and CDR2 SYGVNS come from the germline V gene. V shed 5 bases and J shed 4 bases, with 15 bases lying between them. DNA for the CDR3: TGTGCCAGCAGTATTGAGACAGGGAGGTACGAGCAGTACTTC. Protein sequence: CASSIETGRYEQYF.

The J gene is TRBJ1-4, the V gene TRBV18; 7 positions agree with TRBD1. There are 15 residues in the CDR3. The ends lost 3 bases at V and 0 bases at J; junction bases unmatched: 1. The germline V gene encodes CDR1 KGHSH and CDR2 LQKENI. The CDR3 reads CASSPTGATNEKLFF. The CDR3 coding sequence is TGTGCCAGCTCACCTACAGGGGCAACTAATGAAAAACTGTTTTTT.

CDR3 amino acids: CASSQDRGFQETQYF. The DNA for the CDR3 is TGTGCCAGCAGCCAGGACAGGGGATTCCAAGAGACCCAGTACTTC. The chain has TRBV11-2 and TRBJ2-5, with 9 bases that match TRBD1. The length of the CDR3 is 15 residues. CDR1 is SGHAT, CDR2 FQNNGV, per germline. V lost 5 bases, J lost 1 base, and 5 bases stayed unmatched.

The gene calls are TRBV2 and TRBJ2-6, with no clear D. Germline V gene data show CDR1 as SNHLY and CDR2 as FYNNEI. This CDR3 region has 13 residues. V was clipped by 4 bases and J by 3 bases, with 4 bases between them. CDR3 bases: TGTGCCAGCAGTGCCAATGGGGCCAACGTCCTGACTTTC. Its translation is CASSANGANVLTF.

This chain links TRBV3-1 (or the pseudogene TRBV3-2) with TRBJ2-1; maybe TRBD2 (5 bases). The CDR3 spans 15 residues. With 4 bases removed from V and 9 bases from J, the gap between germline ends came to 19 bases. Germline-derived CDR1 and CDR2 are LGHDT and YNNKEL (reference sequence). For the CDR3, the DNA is TGTGCCAGCAGCCTAGGACTCGGCGGCTTAGCTGAGCAGTTCTTC. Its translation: CASSLGLGGLAEQFF.